The rows below give T cell receptor beta chains drawn from one sample of a study of shared clonotypes between healthy human individuals. Method: immunoSEQ multiplex PCR; TCRdb's copy keeps in-frame clones and lacks some. The table includes about 2 million clones, over 85% detected once. Sequences were obtained from naive CD8+ T cells sorted from blood. These receptors were taken from a man younger than 35 in good health. Each CDR3 is given with its conserved first and last residue. The D gene is left open where the match is weak. Size is omitted from some rows. Given values are once, few, many or a class for expanded clones.

v_call: TRBV21-1
d_call: .
clone_size: once
j_call: TRBJ2-3
cdr3_nt: TGTGCCAGCAGTTTCCAAAAAGGGACTACCACAGATACGCAGTATTTT
cdr3_aa: CASSFQKGTTTDTQYF

v_call: TRBV27
d_call: TRBD1
clone_size: .
j_call: TRBJ2-7
cdr3_nt: TGTGCCAGCAGCCCGCGAGACAGGGCCTACGAGCAGTACTTC
cdr3_aa: CASSPRDRAYEQYF

v_call: TRBV2
d_call: TRBD1
clone_size: once
j_call: TRBJ1-5
cdr3_nt: TGTGCCAGCAGGCCATTGACAGGGGTTAATCAGCCCCAGCATTTT
cdr3_aa: CASRPLTGVNQPQHF

v_call: TRBV4-1
d_call: .
clone_size: .
j_call: TRBJ2-4
cdr3_nt: TGCGCCAGCAGCCAAGTCCGCAGGGGTTACAAAAACATTCAGTACTTC
cdr3_aa: CASSQVRRGYKNIQYF

v_call: TRBV2
d_call: TRBD2
clone_size: .
j_call: TRBJ2-2
cdr3_nt: TGTGCCACCGTCCCCGGGACTAGCGGTACCGGGGAGCTGTTTTTT
cdr3_aa: CATVPGTSGTGELFF

v_call: TRBV4-1
d_call: .
clone_size: .
j_call: TRBJ2-1
cdr3_nt: TGCGCCAGCAGCCAAGTTGACGGGCTATACAATGAGCAGTTCTTC
cdr3_aa: CASSQVDGLYNEQFF

v_call: TRBV14
d_call: TRBD2
clone_size: .
j_call: TRBJ2-1
cdr3_nt: TGTGCCAGCAGCCCTGCCGGGACTAGCGGACTTAATGAGCAGTTCTTC
cdr3_aa: CASSPAGTSGLNEQFF

v_call: TRBV11-2
d_call: .
clone_size: .
j_call: TRBJ2-1
cdr3_nt: TGTGCCAGCAGCGGGGCCCGGGGGAATGAGCAGTTCTTC
cdr3_aa: CASSGARGNEQFF

v_call: TRBV6-6
d_call: .
clone_size: .
j_call: TRBJ2-1
cdr3_nt: TGTGCCAGCAGTTACACACTAGGAACAAGGAATGAGCAGTTCTTC
cdr3_aa: CASSYTLGTRNEQFF

v_call: TRBV27
d_call: .
clone_size: .
j_call: TRBJ2-1
cdr3_nt: TGTGCCAGCAGTCCTCCCGGGGCCTACAATGAGCAGTTCTTC
cdr3_aa: CASSPPGAYNEQFF

v_call: TRBV10-3
d_call: TRBD2
clone_size: .
j_call: TRBJ2-7
cdr3_nt: TGTGCTACATCGGAGCCTAGCGGGAGCGTAAACCCCTACGAGCAGTACTTC
cdr3_aa: CATSEPSGSVNPYEQYF

v_call: TRBV12-5
d_call: .
clone_size: .
j_call: TRBJ2-1
cdr3_nt: TGTGCTAGTGGTTTGCCGGACCTCTCCTACAATGAGCAGTTCTTC
cdr3_aa: CASGLPDLSYNEQFF

v_call: TRBV19
d_call: TRBD1
clone_size: .
j_call: TRBJ2-5
cdr3_nt: TGTGCCAGTAGTATATCGACAGGGGTGGGAGAGACCCAGTACTTC
cdr3_aa: CASSISTGVGETQYF

v_call: TRBV7-9
d_call: .
clone_size: .
j_call: TRBJ2-7
cdr3_nt: TGTGCCAGCAGCTCAGGGGTGCGGGACTACGAGCAGTACTTC
cdr3_aa: CASSSGVRDYEQYF

v_call: TRBV4-1
d_call: TRBD2
clone_size: .
j_call: TRBJ2-2
cdr3_nt: TGCGCCAGCAGCCCAGGAGCGGGAGGCGGGGAGCTGTTTTTT
cdr3_aa: CASSPGAGGGELFF

v_call: TRBV7-9
d_call: .
clone_size: once
j_call: TRBJ2-5
cdr3_nt: TGTGCCAGCAGCTTAGCTGCCGGGGGACCTCAAGAGACCCAGTACTTC
cdr3_aa: CASSLAAGGPQETQYF

v_call: TRBV19
d_call: TRBD1
clone_size: .
j_call: TRBJ1-2
cdr3_nt: TGTGCCAGTATGGGGACAGGTCCCTATGGCTACACCTTC
cdr3_aa: CASMGTGPYGYTF

v_call: TRBV21-1
d_call: .
clone_size: .
j_call: TRBJ2-7
cdr3_nt: TGTGCCAGCAGCAAAGAGGCAGGGGGCGCAGGACACGAGCAGTACTTC
cdr3_aa: CASSKEAGGAGHEQYF

v_call: TRBV10-1
d_call: TRBD2
clone_size: .
j_call: TRBJ2-7
cdr3_nt: TGCGCCAGCAGTGAGTTCCTTGCGGCGGGAGGGCCGAGGGAGCAGTACTTC
cdr3_aa: CASSEFLAAGGPREQYF

v_call: TRBV5-1
d_call: .
clone_size: .
j_call: TRBJ2-1
cdr3_nt: TGCGCCAGCAGCCATGGCCCGGGGGGCGGTGAGCAGTTCTTC
cdr3_aa: CASSHGPGGGEQFF

v_call: TRBV6-5
d_call: TRBD2
clone_size: .
j_call: TRBJ2-7
cdr3_nt: TGTGCCAGCAGTTACGGACTAGCGGGATCCTACGAGCAGTACTTC
cdr3_aa: CASSYGLAGSYEQYF

v_call: TRBV6-5
d_call: .
clone_size: .
j_call: TRBJ2-1
cdr3_nt: TGTGCCAGCAGTTACGGTACAGGGAACTCCTACAATGAGCAGTTCTTC
cdr3_aa: CASSYGTGNSYNEQFF

v_call: TRBV7-2
d_call: TRBD2
clone_size: .
j_call: TRBJ2-1
cdr3_nt: TGTGCCAGCAGCTTTGGCGGGGGGGTGTCCTACAATGAGCAGTTCTTC
cdr3_aa: CASSFGGGVSYNEQFF

v_call: TRBV18
d_call: .
clone_size: .
j_call: TRBJ2-1
cdr3_nt: TGTGCCAGCTCACCTCTGCCCTACAATGAGCAGTTCTTC
cdr3_aa: CASSPLPYNEQFF